The 23 T cell receptor beta chains reported below all come from one sample, sequenced in a study of T-cell reconstitution after alpha-beta-depleted transplantation in children. TCRbeta library construction was performed incorporating unique molecular identifiers. TCRdb passed the PCR reads through MiXCR, listing each CDR3 protein once. The sample has about 980,000 distinct CDR3 sequences; around 30% are singletons. Sample: PBMCs, mostly from graft donor cells, taken 360 days after TCRalphabeta/CD19-depleted stem cell transplant. The receptor set was obtained from a boy under three years old who had a stem cell transplant for SCID, so the T cells may come from the graft donor.

The rearrangement joins TRBV5-1 to TRBJ2-1; 7 bases are shared with TRBD2. V was pared by 2 bases and J by 8 bases, with 7 bases of the junction left unmatched. This CDR3 contains 14 residues. Germline CDR1 SGHRS, CDR2 YFSETQ. The CDR3 DNA follows: TGCGCCAGCAGCTTCCCGACTAGCCGCGATGAGCAGTTCTTC. This translates into CASSFPTSRDEQFF. Complete variable domain (other parts from reference TRBV5-1 and TRBJ2-1): KAGVTQTPRYLIKTRGQQVTLSCSPISGHRSVSWYQQTPGQGLQFLFEYFSETQRNKGNFPGRFSGRQFSNSRSEMNVSTLELGDSALYLCASSFPTSRDEQFFGPGTRLTVL.

This rearrangement joins TRBV12-3 or TRBV12-4 to TRBJ2-1; the match to TRBD2 covers 7 bases. The CDR3 is 14 residues long. V lost 3 bases, J lost 16 bases, and 15 bases stayed unmatched. The DNA for the CDR3 is TGTGCCAGCAGTTTGACTAGCAGGCCCCAAACAATTTTCTTC. Translated: CASSLTSRPQTIFF.

This clonotype was seen a few times. The V and J genes are TRBV11-1 and TRBJ2-1, with 10 bases fitting TRBD2. The junction had 10 bases not matched to a gene; V was cut back by 1 base and J by 7 bases. CDR3 length equals 17 residues. From germline, CDR1 is SGHAT and CDR2 FQDESV (reference sequence). CDR3 in DNA: TGTGCCAGCAGCTTAGTGCTAGCGGGGGAGCATGGTAATGAGCAGTTCTTC. It encodes CASSLVLAGEHGNEQFF.

This clonotype occurred a few times. The chain recombines TRBV4-2 with TRBJ2-5; the match to TRBD1 covers 8 bases. The CDR3 contains 18 residues. V dropped 0 bases and J dropped 5; count of bases not matched to a gene: 14. CDR1 and CDR2 from the germline V gene are LGHNA and YNFKEQ. CDR3 in amino acids: CASSQDILLGRGPETQYF. The CDR3 bases are TGTGCCAGCAGCCAAGATATCCTTTTGGGCAGGGGGCCGGAGACCCAGTACTTC.

The rearrangement uses TRBV5-1 and TRBJ2-3; D might be TRBD2 (5 bases). CDR3 length equals 14 residues. The germline CDR1 and CDR2 sequences are SGHRS and YFSETQ. V gave up 7 bases and J gave up 2 bases, with 14 bases separating them. DNA for the CDR3: TGCGCCAGCCAGAGCGGCGGGTACACAGATACGCAGTATTTT. Translated, it gives CASQSGGYTDTQYF.

Worth noting for this clonotype: One junction end does not reproduce the germline sequence, and a read error may be involved. V and J are TRBV4-3 and TRBJ2-2, with TRBD1 matching 8 bases. The germline V gene has CDR1 LGHNA and CDR2 YSLEER. The CDR3 length is 16 residues. CDR3 sequence (DNA): TGCGCCGGCAGCCAAGGCGGACAGGGTGACACCGGGGAGCTGTTTTTT. Protein product: CAGSQGGQGDTGELFF.

This sequence joins TRBV2 and TRBJ2-7; TRBD1 matches 12 bases. The CDR3 sequence is 13 residues long. CDR1 is SNHLY, CDR2 FYNNEI, per germline. With 9 bases clipped from V and 6 bases from J, the junction kept 6 bases outside the gene matches. CDR3 nucleotide sequence: TGTGCCAGTCTCCGGGACAGGGGGCTCGAGCAGTACTTC. It is translated as CASLRDRGLEQYF.

This clonotype has just a few counts. The V and J genes are TRBV10-3 and TRBJ2-1, with 10 bases identical to TRBD1. The germline gives CDR1 ENHRY, CDR2 SYGVKD. The CDR3 length is 15 residues. Trimming removed 10 bases from V and 4 bases from J; junction bases left unmatched: 10. CDR3 DNA: TGTGCCACCAATGCCCGGGACAGGGGATACAATGAGCAGTTCTTC. This encodes CATNARDRGYNEQFF.

This clonotype was detected only a few times. V is TRBV12-3 or TRBV12-4 and J is TRBJ2-7; 10 bases align to TRBD2. The CDR3 extends over 14 amino acids. After removal of 5 bases from V and 12 bases from J, the junction contained 13 bases not matched to a gene. The CDR3 sequence is CASSRAGTSVLRYF. The CDR3 nucleotides are TGTGCCAGCAGTCGAGCCGGGACTAGCGTGCTCCGGTACTTC.

Only a few counts were recorded for this clonotype. The V and J genes are TRBV10-3 and TRBJ2-3; no definite D call. Germline CDR1 reads ENHRY; CDR2 reads SYGVKD. There are 16 residues in the CDR3. V lost 3 bases to trimming and J lost 0 bases, with 13 bases between them. The CDR3 sequence: CAISEGRRYSTDTQYF. The DNA of the CDR3 is TGTGCCATCAGTGAAGGCAGAAGATATAGCACAGATACGCAGTATTTT.

In its sample, this clonotype was seen a few times. The chain couples TRBV6-5 to TRBJ1-2; no clear D gene. V shed 2 bases and J shed 6 bases, with 13 bases lying between them. The CDR3 is 14 residues long. Germline V lookup: CDR1 MNHEY, CDR2 SVGAGI. The chain's CDR3 is CASSYRTRADGYTF. CDR3 DNA sequence: TGTGCCAGCAGTTACAGGACTAGGGCGGATGGCTACACCTTC.

The chain is built from TRBV10-3 and TRBJ2-3; D possibly uses TRBD1 or TRBD2 (5 bases each). The ends were cut back, 6 bases at V and 2 bases at J, with 12 bases in the middle. Per the germline V gene, CDR1 is ENHRY and CDR2 is SYGVKD. The CDR3 consists of 14 residues. The CDR3 spells CAISWDGHTDTQYF. The CDR3 DNA reads TGTGCCATCAGCTGGGACGGCCACACAGATACGCAGTATTTT.

This clonotype was observed once. V is TRBV10-3 and J is TRBJ1-1; 10 nucleotides line up with TRBD1. In germline, CDR1 is ENHRY, CDR2 SYGVKD. Germline trimming cut 2 bases from V and 0 bases from J; bases unmatched to any gene: 6. CDR3 length: 17 residues. The CDR3 is CAISERTGGYLNTEAFF. The CDR3 bases are TGTGCCATCAGTGAGAGGACAGGGGGATATTTGAACACTGAAGCTTTCTTT.

The rearrangement links TRBV27 to TRBJ2-1; TRBD2 agrees at 13 bases. The CDR3 covers 16 residues. Per the germline V gene, CDR1 is MNHEY and CDR2 is SMNVEV (reference sequence). The V segment lost 5 bases and the J segment 11 bases; nucleotides outside the gene matches: 12. In DNA form, the CDR3 reads TGTGCCAGCAGTCCGACTAGCGGGGGGTTCGGGGCTAAGCAGTTCTTC. Its translation is CASSPTSGGFGAKQFF.

The V gene is TRBV5-5, the J gene TRBJ2-5; D is ambiguous. The CDR3 loop spans 15 amino acids. Per the germline V gene, CDR1 is SGHKS and CDR2 is YYEKEE (reference sequence). The V end lost 0 bases, the J end lost 4 bases, and 13 bases lay between the germline ends. This chain's CDR3 is CASSLAVSGAETQYF. CDR3 DNA sequence: TGTGCCAGCAGCTTGGCCGTTTCGGGTGCAGAGACCCAGTACTTC.

This clonotype is a singleton in its sample. The chain employs TRBV5-1 and TRBJ1-2; D might be TRBD1 (5 bases). V was cut by 4 bases and J by 6 bases, with 28 bases left in between. This CDR3 is 18 amino acids long. CDR1 and CDR2 from the germline V gene are SGHRS and YFSETQ. In DNA, the CDR3 is TGCGCCAGCAGCCTGCGCCCCTTATACAGACAGCCGCAGGATGGCTACACCTTC. This sequence encodes CASSLRPLYRQPQDGYTF.

There are many counts of this clonotype. The junction departs from the called germline gene at one end, perhaps through a read error. J is TRBJ1-1 and V is TRBV5-1; perhaps TRBD1 as D (5 bases). Looked up from germline, CDR1 is SGHRS and CDR2 is YFSETQ. The CDR3 spans 13 residues. CDR3 sequence: CASSLGVNTEAFF. In DNA, the CDR3 is TGTGCCAGCAGCTTAGGGGTGAACACTGAAGCTTTCTTT.

CDR3 coding DNA: TGTGCCAGCAGTTTACCCTCACGGGAGGTCTACGAGCAGTACTTC. As protein: CASSLPSREVYEQYF. The J gene is TRBJ2-7, the V gene TRBV27; TRBD2 matches 7 bases. The ends lost 2 bases at V and 3 bases at J; junction bases unmatched: 7. The length of the CDR3 is 15 residues. Per the germline V gene, CDR1 is MNHEY and CDR2 is SMNVEV (reference sequence).

The rearrangement joins TRBV5-1 to TRBJ2-1, with D uncertain. Per germline, CDR1 SGHRS and CDR2 YFSETQ. There are 11 residues in the CDR3. Trimming took off 4 bases at V and 9 bases at J, with 8 bases between the two ends. The DNA for the CDR3 is TGCGCCAGCAGCGAATTGCGTGAGCAGTTCTTC. Protein product: CASSELREQFF. The full variable domain, its missing parts supplied by reference TRBV5-1 and TRBJ2-1, is KAGVTQTPRYLIKTRGQQVTLSCSPISGHRSVSWYQQTPGQGLQFLFEYFSETQRNKGNFPGRFSGRQFSNSRSEMNVSTLELGDSALYLCASSELREQFFGPGTRLTVL.

The table lists this clonotype with a few counts. The chain links TRBV11-1 to TRBJ2-7; TRBD2 is a possible D gene (6 bases). The CDR3 loop spans 14 amino acids. Between the trimmed V and J ends, which lost 6 bases and 2 bases, there was a span of 14 bases. Germline-derived CDR1 and CDR2 are SGHAT and FQDESV (reference sequence). CDR3 sequence: CASSLRDFPYEQYF. The DNA for the CDR3 is TGTGCCAGCAGTTTGCGGGACTTCCCCTACGAGCAGTACTTC.

This clonotype has more than one count but fewer than ten. The gene calls are TRBV18 and TRBJ2-5, with no clear D. V lost 1 base, J lost 3 bases, and 9 bases lay in between. Per germline, CDR1 KGHSH and CDR2 LQKENI. The CDR3 totals 14 residues. For the CDR3, the DNA is TGTGCCAGCTCACCACTCTCTCGAGAAGAGACCCAGTACTTC. It is translated as CASSPLSREETQYF.

The chain has TRBV29-1 and TRBJ1-4, with TRBD1 identical over 10 bases. This CDR3 region has 16 residues. Germline CDR1 SQVTM, CDR2 ANQGSEA. J lost 3 bases, V lost 5 bases, and 9 bases had no gene match. The CDR3 DNA reads as TGCAGCGTTCAAGGGACAGGGGACAACCCTAATGAAAAACTGTTTTTT. It encodes CSVQGTGDNPNEKLFF.

This rearrangement joins TRBV4-3 to TRBJ2-7; D perhaps matches TRBD1 (6 bases). Germline-derived CDR1 and CDR2 are LGHNA and YSLEER. Trimming took off 1 base at V and 6 bases at J, with 13 bases between the two ends. This CDR3 is built from 14 residues. The CDR3 bases are TGCGCCAGCAGCCAAGGGGCAGGGGATGCCGAGCAGTACTTC. Translation gives CASSQGAGDAEQYF.